A selection of T cell receptor beta chains follows, all from one sample in a study of glioma-infiltrating T cells. TCRdb analysed the multiplex PCR reads with MiXCR anew, one entry per CDR3 protein. The sample holds approximately 400,000 distinct CDR3 sequences, roughly two fifths seen once. The sequenced sample consisted of glioma tissue, nonneoplastic brain tissue, or PBMCs (not recorded which). The receptor set was obtained from a human donor with low-grade glioma or glioblastoma, undergoing nonglioma brain surgery, or in good health (not recorded which). Both conserved end residues are part of each CDR3. A D gene is named only where the DNA matches it firmly. Not every row has a clone size; where given, it reads once, few, many or a size class.

V gene: TRBV24-1
clone size: many
D gene: TRBD1
J gene: TRBJ2-1
CDR3 DNA: TGTGCCACCAGTGGGGGCCGGGACAGGGAGGGCAATGAGCAGTTCTTC
CDR3 protein: CATSGGRDREGNEQFF

V gene: TRBV5-4
clone size: NA
D gene: TRBD2
J gene: TRBJ2-7
CDR3 DNA: TGTGCCAGCAGCCCAACTAGCGGGAGTGAGTCCTACGAGCAGTACTTC
CDR3 protein: CASSPTSGSESYEQYF

V gene: TRBV27
clone size: many
D gene: NA
J gene: TRBJ2-5
CDR3 DNA: TGTGCCAGCACCCACTATGGGGGGAACCAAGAGACCCAGTACTTC
CDR3 protein: CASTHYGGNQETQYF

V gene: TRBV7-9
clone size: few
D gene: NA
J gene: TRBJ2-3
CDR3 DNA: TGTGCCAGCAGCCCTGGACAGCGGGGCACAGATACGCAGTATTTT
CDR3 protein: CASSPGQRGTDTQYF

V gene: TRBV5-1
clone size: NA
D gene: NA
J gene: TRBJ1-1
CDR3 DNA: TGCGCCAGCAGCTTGGTCTCCCCAGGGGATGCTGAAGCTTTCTTT
CDR3 protein: CASSLVSPGDAEAFF

V gene: TRBV28
clone size: medium-sized
D gene: NA
J gene: TRBJ1-2
CDR3 DNA: TGTGCCACCGGTACCCTCAACTATGGCTACACCTTC
CDR3 protein: CATGTLNYGYTF

V gene: TRBV12-3/TRBV12-4
clone size: NA
D gene: NA
J gene: TRBJ1-4
CDR3 DNA: TGTGCCAGCAGTTTTTCGTCTTACAAACTGTTTTTT
CDR3 protein: CASSFSSYKLFF

V gene: TRBV28
clone size: few
D gene: NA
J gene: TRBJ2-5
CDR3 DNA: TGTGCCAGCAGTTTAAGGGCCTACGAAGAGACCCAGTACTTC
CDR3 protein: CASSLRAYEETQYF

V gene: TRBV6-2/TRBV6-3
clone size: many
D gene: NA
J gene: TRBJ2-7
CDR3 DNA: TGTGCCAGCAGTTACAGGGTCTCCTACGAGCAGTACTTC
CDR3 protein: CASSYRVSYEQYF

V gene: TRBV7-9
clone size: many
D gene: NA
J gene: TRBJ1-1
CDR3 DNA: TGTGCCAGCAGTCTTCCGGGACTGTACACTGAAGCTTTCTTT
CDR3 protein: CASSLPGLYTEAFF

V gene: TRBV20-1
clone size: NA
D gene: TRBD1
J gene: TRBJ1-2
CDR3 DNA: TGCAGTGCTAGAGACCACGGGACAGTCTATGGCTACACCTTC
CDR3 protein: CSARDHGTVYGYTF

V gene: TRBV6-2/TRBV6-3
clone size: many
D gene: TRBD2
J gene: TRBJ2-1
CDR3 DNA: TGTGCCAGCAGTTCTCCCCCTAGCGGGGTCTATGAGCAGTTCTTC
CDR3 protein: CASSSPPSGVYEQFF

V gene: TRBV2
clone size: NA
D gene: TRBD2
J gene: TRBJ2-7
CDR3 DNA: TGTGCCAGCAGTGAGGGACTAGCGGGAGACGAGCAGTACTTC
CDR3 protein: CASSEGLAGDEQYF

V gene: TRBV4-1
clone size: NA
D gene: NA
J gene: TRBJ2-7
CDR3 DNA: TGCGCCAGCAGCCAGACGCCCTTGCGGGTGGTGGTGTACGAGCAGTACTTC
CDR3 protein: CASSQTPLRVVVYEQYF

V gene: TRBV3-1
clone size: few
D gene: TRBD1
J gene: TRBJ1-2
CDR3 DNA: TGTGCCAGCAGCTACCCGGGACAGACAACCTATGGCTACACCTTC
CDR3 protein: CASSYPGQTTYGYTF

V gene: TRBV6-2/TRBV6-3
clone size: many
D gene: NA
J gene: TRBJ2-7
CDR3 DNA: TGTGCCAGCAGTAACCAAAGGGAGCAGTACTTC
CDR3 protein: CASSNQREQYF

V gene: TRBV18
clone size: NA
D gene: TRBD2
J gene: TRBJ2-7
CDR3 DNA: TGTGCCAGCTCACCACCGGGTAGACTAGCGGGAGGCTACGAGCAGTACTTC
CDR3 protein: CASSPPGRLAGGYEQYF

V gene: TRBV6-2/TRBV6-3
clone size: NA
D gene: TRBD1
J gene: TRBJ2-7
CDR3 DNA: TGTGCCAGCACCTTGGGACAGGGACTCTCCGAGCAGTACTTC
CDR3 protein: CASTLGQGLSEQYF